The sequence of this TCR beta chain was determined in a study of control samples from healthy donors and cancer patients. The ends were cut back, 5 bases at V and 3 bases at J, with 9 bases in the middle. Germline assignment: CDR1 SGHRS and CDR2 YFSETQ. This CDR3 has 12 residues. This table comes from immunoSEQ multiplex PCR, and its TCRdb copy is limited to in-frame clones, with some not included. This table holds about 69,000 clones, 75% to 90% found once. The TCR was taken from a woman aged 45-65 years with lung cancer. The chain carries TRBV5-1 and TRBJ2-7, with TRBD2 as a possible D gene (5 bases). The sample consisted of PBMCs. The CDR3 loop reads CASSYEGYEQYF. DNA of the CDR3: TGCGCCAGCAGTTATGAGGGCTACGAGCAGTACTTC. Variable domain in full (rest from reference TRBV5-1 and TRBJ2-7): KAGVTQTPRYLIKTRGQQVTLSCSPISGHRSVSWYQQTPGQGLQFLFEYFSETQRNKGNFPGRFSGRQFSNSRSEMNVSTLELGDSALYLCASSYEGYEQYFGPGTRLTVT.